This entry features one T cell receptor (beta chain) sequence. At one boundary the junction diverges from the germline segment, which might be a read error. Each participant's cohort was designated according to participant-reported clinical history. These data belong to a study of blood T cell repertoires in COVID-19. Looking at the study overall: The analysed material was cDNA or gDNA that came from T cells, B-cell-depleted T cells, or PBMCs.

Original processing methods: Reference gene primer amplification yielded estimated nucleated cell counts. The method was immunoSEQ multiplex PCR; TCRdb's version includes in-frame clones alone and lacks a portion of them. V, J and clone size were drawn from that table, and D and trimming were deduced from the DNA. Of some 400,000 clones in the sample, more than 75% are singletons; the top ten hold 1.3%. Germline CDR1 reads LNHDA; CDR2 reads SQIVND (reference sequence). CDR3 size: 14 residues. The chain employs TRBV19 and TRBJ2-2, with a tentative D call TRBD2 (5 bases). This TCR was recovered from a man aged 25-45 years who had recovered from COVID-19. The sequenced sample consisted of PBMCs or T cells enriched from blood (not recorded which). The CDR3 DNA reads as TGTGCCAGTAGTATAAGTCCACCCACCGGGGAACTGTTTTTT. Translation gives CASSISPPTGELFF.